What follows are 20 T cell receptor beta chains derived from one specimen sequenced in a study of blood T cell repertoires in COVID-19. Libraries were prepared by immunoSEQ multiplex PCR; TCRdb keeps only in-frame clonotypes and omits some of them. The profile covers 90,000 to 120,000 clones, with around 90% appearing a single time and around 1.2% taken by the ten largest. Sequenced: peripheral blood. The receptors come from a young woman with acute or convalescent COVID-19.

The rearrangement uses TRBV27 and TRBJ1-4; perhaps TRBD1 as D (5 bases). Trimming removed 4 bases at V and 8 bases at J, with 20 bases between. The germline gives CDR1 MNHEY, CDR2 SMNVEV (reference sequence). The CDR3 runs to 16 residues. CDR3: CASSSGRRLHEEKLFF. CDR3 DNA: TGTGCCAGCAGTTCAGGGAGGAGGTTACATGAAGAAAAACTGTTTTTT.

The chain couples TRBV5-8 to TRBJ2-7, with D possibly TRBD1 on 5 matching bases. Trimming took off 2 bases at V and 1 base at J, with 19 bases between the two ends. The CDR3 extends over 17 amino acids. CDR1 SGHTS and CDR2 YDEGEE come from the germline V gene. CDR3 sequence: CASSLLPRRVISYEQYF. For the CDR3, the DNA is TGTGCCAGCAGCTTACTTCCTCGCAGGGTCATTTCCTACGAGCAGTACTTC.

The chain uses TRBV5-6 and TRBJ1-2; tentatively, D is TRBD1 (5 bases). CDR3 length: 14 amino acids. Trimming took off 7 bases at V and 7 bases at J, with 20 bases between the two ends. CDR1 is SGHDT, CDR2 YYEEEE, per germline. CDR3 sequence reads: CASEIQGRAGGYTF. The CDR3 bases are TGTGCCAGCGAAATCCAGGGCAGGGCTGGTGGCTACACCTTC.

V gene TRBV18 combines with J gene TRBJ2-2; possible D gene TRBD2, 5 bases. Between the trimmed V and J ends, which lost 2 bases and 4 bases, there was a span of 20 bases. The CDR3 spans 18 residues. CDR1 and CDR2 from the germline V gene are KGHSH and LQKENI. Here the CDR3 DNA reads TGTGCCAGCTCACCAGGATTAGTGGACGGACTTCTCACCGGGGAGCTGTTTTTT. This codes for CASSPGLVDGLLTGELFF.

This clone was picked up a small number of times. The rearrangement links TRBV27 to TRBJ1-5, with 10 positions matching TRBD1. J lost 4 bases, V lost 8 bases, and 8 bases had no gene match. This CDR3 has 15 residues. Germline-derived CDR1 and CDR2 are MNHEY and SMNVEV (reference sequence). This CDR3 is CASCPKGQGNQPQHF. The DNA for the CDR3 is TGTGCCAGCTGCCCCAAGGGACAGGGGAATCAGCCCCAGCATTTT.

The chain employs TRBV19 and TRBJ2-1; 11 nucleotides agree with TRBD2. The germline gives CDR1 LNHDA, CDR2 SQIVND (reference sequence). The length of the CDR3 is 16 residues. With 3 bases clipped from V and 1 base from J, the junction kept 2 bases outside the gene matches. The CDR3 DNA reads TGTGCCAGTAGTATGACTAGCGGGAAATCCTACAATGAGCAGTTCTTC. This encodes CASSMTSGKSYNEQFF.

The rearrangement links TRBV7-2 to TRBJ1-5; 7 bases align to TRBD1. Germline trimming cut 0 bases from V and 4 bases from J; bases unmatched to any gene: 3. Germline V gene data show CDR1 as SGHTA and CDR2 as FQGNSA. The CDR3 consists of 15 residues. For the CDR3, the DNA is TGTGCCAGCAGCTTAGCCGGGACAGTTAATCAGCCCCAGCATTTT. Amino acid sequence: CASSLAGTVNQPQHF.

This clone occurred once. The rearrangement uses TRBV7-9 and TRBJ1-1; 8 nucleotides match TRBD1. The trim removed 5 bases at V and 2 bases at J, leaving 10 bases unmatched. Per the germline V gene, CDR1 is SEHNR and CDR2 is FQNEAQ (reference sequence). The CDR3 runs 16 residues. CDR3 nucleotide sequence: TGTGCCAGCAGCCGACCAGGGGGCGCAAGTAACACTGAAGCTTTCTTT. Its translation: CASSRPGGASNTEAFF.

The chain couples TRBV5-1 to TRBJ2-2; D possibly corresponds to TRBD2 (5 bases). V was pared by 0 bases and J by 4 bases, with 7 bases between. This CDR3 has 14 amino acids. Germline CDR1 SGHRS, CDR2 YFSETQ. DNA for the CDR3: TGCGCCAGCAGCTTGGGACTACTCACCGGGGAGCTGTTTTTT. It codes for CASSLGLLTGELFF.

The rearrangement uses TRBV4-2 and TRBJ1-2, with D possibly TRBD1 on 5 matching bases. Deletions cut 7 bases from V and 6 bases from J, with 15 bases between. The germline CDR1 and CDR2 sequences are LGHNA and YNFKEQ. The CDR3 loop spans 13 amino acids. The CDR3 region is CASTPPGGDGYTF. Here the CDR3 DNA reads TGTGCCAGCACCCCCCCGGGGGGGGATGGCTACACCTTC.

The CDR3 nucleotides are TGTGCCACCAGGGGCGATAGCAATCAGCCCCAGCATTTT. Translation: CATRGDSNQPQHF. The chain recombines TRBV15 with TRBJ1-5; D remains ambiguous. The germline V gene has CDR1 LNHNV and CDR2 YYDKDF (reference sequence). The germline V and J ends were trimmed by 6 bases and 0 bases, with 6 bases remaining between them. The CDR3 sequence is 13 residues long. The variable domain in full, with the rest retrieved from reference TRBV15 and TRBJ1-5, is DAMVIQNPRYQVTQFGKPVTLSCSQTLNHNVMYWYQQKSSQAPKLLFHYYDKDFNNEADTPDNFQSRRPNTSFCFLDIRSPGLGDTAMYLCATRGDSNQPQHFGDGTRLSIL.

This clone was seen once. The chain links TRBV25-1 to TRBJ2-4; 9 nucleotides align to TRBD1. Germline CDR1 is MGHDK and CDR2 is SYGVNS. The CDR3 spans 14 residues. The V segment lost 5 bases and the J segment 7 bases; nucleotides outside the gene matches: 6. Here the CDR3 reads CASSTSGQGNIQYF. CDR3 bases: TGTGCCAGCAGTACCTCGGGACAGGGCAACATTCAGTACTTC.

The rearrangement uses TRBV5-1 and TRBJ2-1; tentatively, D is TRBD1 (6 bases). The CDR3 is made up of 15 amino acids. Germline loops: CDR1 SGHRS, CDR2 YFSETQ. The ends were cut back, 0 bases at V and 4 bases at J, with 11 bases in the middle. The CDR3 region has the DNA TGCGCCAGCAGCTTGGAAGGGGGTGGTTACAATGAGCAGTTCTTC. It encodes CASSLEGGGYNEQFF.

V and J are TRBV11-2 and TRBJ1-4; 8 bases fit TRBD1. Trimming at V came to 8 bases and at J to 7 bases, leaving 15 bases not matched to a gene. The CDR3 runs to 16 residues. Germline CDR1 SGHAT, CDR2 FQNNGV. The CDR3 here is CASLDPRQGLSEKLFF. In DNA form, the CDR3 reads TGTGCCAGCTTAGACCCCCGACAGGGGCTCTCTGAAAAACTGTTTTTT.

The CDR3 loop is CASSTRDSPYEQYF. DNA of the CDR3: TGTGCCAGTAGTACCCGGGACAGCCCCTACGAGCAGTACTTC. The chain recombines TRBV19 with TRBJ2-7; 7 bases are a match to TRBD1. Trimming cost V 4 bases and J 2 bases; bases outside gene matches: 5. Germline V gene data show CDR1 as LNHDA and CDR2 as SQIVND (reference sequence). The CDR3 has 14 residues.

This clone showed up just a few times. The rearrangement joins TRBV6-5 to TRBJ1-1, with 7 bases identical to TRBD1. This CDR3 has 14 amino acids. J lost 6 bases, V lost 8 bases, and 12 bases had no gene match. Germline CDR1 and CDR2: MNHEY and SVGAGI. Here the CDR3 reads CASANEGTDSEAFF. The CDR3 DNA follows: TGTGCCAGCGCTAACGAAGGGACAGACTCTGAAGCTTTCTTT.

The chain couples TRBV9 to TRBJ2-2; 9 bases agree with TRBD2. V lost 0 bases and J lost 7; bases outside the gene matches: 13. Germline V gene sequence: CDR1 SGDLS, CDR2 YYNGEE. CDR3 length: 18 amino acids. The CDR3 loop reads CASSVAGVGSGRYGELFF. The CDR3 DNA is TGTGCCAGCAGCGTAGCTGGGGTGGGTAGCGGGAGATACGGGGAGCTGTTTTTT.

This chain links TRBV29-1 with TRBJ2-7, with 13 nucleotides matching TRBD2. Per the germline V gene, CDR1 is SQVTM and CDR2 is ANQGSEA. This CDR3 region has 14 residues. The ends lost 6 bases at V and 5 bases at J; junction bases unmatched: 7. In DNA form, the CDR3 reads TGCAGCGTCCTACCGGGGACTAGCGGGAACGAGCAGTACTTC. Protein: CSVLPGTSGNEQYF.

The chain carries TRBV6-2 or TRBV6-3 and TRBJ2-5; 7 bases line up with TRBD1. The V gene's germline CDR1 is MNHEY and CDR2 SVGEGT. CDR3 length: 16 residues. J lost 3 bases, V lost 5 bases, and 12 bases had no gene match. The CDR3 nucleotides are TGTGCCAGCAGTCTACAGGGGCTTCGGCCCAAAGAGACCCAGTACTTC. Translation: CASSLQGLRPKETQYF.

V usage is TRBV6-2 or TRBV6-3 and J usage is TRBJ1-2; D is undetermined. The CDR3 extends over 14 amino acids. The V end lost 3 bases, the J end lost 5 bases, and 13 bases lay between the germline ends. CDR1 MNHEY and CDR2 SVGEGT come from the germline V gene. CDR3: CASSYGGLPYGYTF. The CDR3 DNA reads as TGTGCCAGCAGTTATGGAGGTCTGCCATATGGCTACACCTTC.